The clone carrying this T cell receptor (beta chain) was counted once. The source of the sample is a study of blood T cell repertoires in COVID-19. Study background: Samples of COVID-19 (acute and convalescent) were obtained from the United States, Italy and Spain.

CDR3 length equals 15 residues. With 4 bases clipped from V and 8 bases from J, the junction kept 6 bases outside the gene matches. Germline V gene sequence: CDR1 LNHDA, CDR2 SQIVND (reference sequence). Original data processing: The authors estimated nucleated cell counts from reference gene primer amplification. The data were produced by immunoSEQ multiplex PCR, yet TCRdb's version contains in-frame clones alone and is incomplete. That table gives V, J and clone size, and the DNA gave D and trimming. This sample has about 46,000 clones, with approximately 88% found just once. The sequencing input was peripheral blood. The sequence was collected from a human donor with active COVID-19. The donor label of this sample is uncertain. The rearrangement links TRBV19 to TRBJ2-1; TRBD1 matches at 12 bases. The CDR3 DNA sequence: TGTGCCAGTAGTAGGGGACAGGGGGCTGGGGATGAGCAGTTCTTC. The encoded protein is CASSRGQGAGDEQFF.